This T cell receptor beta chain is from a study of graft-versus-host responses after intestinal transplantation. Across the study: Anti-thymocyte globulin served as induction for all recipients, who then took tacrolimus and steroids for approximately 3 years. The study, taken as a whole, reports: Analysis identified GvH clones in recipient marrow, with some appearing first in ileum or blood. Early post-transplant falls in HvG clones accompanied the peak levels of circulating GvH clones. Subjects displaying graft-donor T cell macrochimerism possessed elevated graft-versus-host to host-versus-graft clonal ratios inside allografts.

Trimming removed 1 base at V and 3 bases at J, with 7 bases between. The CDR3 covers 13 residues. Germline CDR1 and CDR2: SGHKS and YYEKEE (reference sequence). Of note for this clone: Its antigen remains unknown.

Sequenced by immunoSEQ multiplex PCR; TCRdb stores in-frame clones only, minus some. The table records about 66,000 clones, 90% of them present only once. This TCR came from a human donor who received an intestinal transplant. V is TRBV5-5 and J is TRBJ1-1; possibly TRBD1 for D (5 bases). The sequencing used unstimulated CD8+ T cells sorted from spleen or lymph node cells, collected before intestinal transplant. The CDR3 protein is CASSLWTYTEAFF. CDR3 bases: TGTGCCAGCAGCTTGTGGACATACACTGAAGCTTTCTTT.